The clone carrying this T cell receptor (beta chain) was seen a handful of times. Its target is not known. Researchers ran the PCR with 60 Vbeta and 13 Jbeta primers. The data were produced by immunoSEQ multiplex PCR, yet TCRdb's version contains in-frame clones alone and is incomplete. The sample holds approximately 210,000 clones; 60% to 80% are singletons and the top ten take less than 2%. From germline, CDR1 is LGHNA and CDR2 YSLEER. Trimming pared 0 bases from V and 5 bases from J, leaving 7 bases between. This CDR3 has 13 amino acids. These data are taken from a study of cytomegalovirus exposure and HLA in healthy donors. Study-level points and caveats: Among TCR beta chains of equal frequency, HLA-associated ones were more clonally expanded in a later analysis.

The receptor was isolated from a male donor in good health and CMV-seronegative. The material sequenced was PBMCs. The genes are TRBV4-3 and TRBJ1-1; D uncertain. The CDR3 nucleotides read TGCGCCAGCAGCCAAGATGTAGAGACTGAAGCTTTCTTT. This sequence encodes CASSQDVETEAFF.